This T cell receptor (beta chain) was captured by sequencing in a study of blood T cells in healthy people across ages. Findings of the study overall: PBMCs that were unsorted prevented a conclusive naive versus antigen-experienced comparison. Higher diversity and more naive CD4+ cells were features of long-lived donors, compared to aged donors.

The CDR3 runs to 15 residues. Germline V gene data show CDR1 as MDHEN and CDR2 as SYDVKM. V lost 6 bases and J lost 10; bases outside the gene matches: 10. PCR was performed a second time for about 7 to 12 cycles using a sample-barcoded 5' primer and a J-beta primer mix. Every cDNA molecule bore a tag from a template-switch adaptor containing 12 random nucleotides. Using its own MiXCR run on the 5' RACE reads, TCRdb lists one record per CDR3 protein. The sample carries roughly 800,000 distinct CDR3 sequences, more than 45% recorded once. Comments on this clonotype: Its specificity is unknown.

Peripheral blood from each donor was collected in a volume of 9.5 to 10 milliliters. The sequencing input was blood. The sequence was obtained from a young man in good health. The J gene is TRBJ2-1, the V gene TRBV28, with 12 bases lining up with TRBD1. In nucleotides, the CDR3 is TGTGCCAGCAGGCTTAGGGGACAGGGGGCGGGGGAGCAGTTCTTC. Residues: CASRLRGQGAGEQFF.